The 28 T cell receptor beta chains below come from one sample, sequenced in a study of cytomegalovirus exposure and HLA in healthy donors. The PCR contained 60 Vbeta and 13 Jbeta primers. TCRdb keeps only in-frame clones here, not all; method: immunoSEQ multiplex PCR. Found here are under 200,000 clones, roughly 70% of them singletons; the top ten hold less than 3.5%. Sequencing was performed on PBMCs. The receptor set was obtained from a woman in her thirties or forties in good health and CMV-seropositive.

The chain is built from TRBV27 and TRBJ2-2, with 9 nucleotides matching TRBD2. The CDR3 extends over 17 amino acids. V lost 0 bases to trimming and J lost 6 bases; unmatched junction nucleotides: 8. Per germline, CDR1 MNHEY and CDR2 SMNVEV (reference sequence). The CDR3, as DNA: TGTGCCAGCAGTTTATCCGACGGACTAGCGCGGGCCGGGGAGCTGTTTTTT. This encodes CASSLSDGLARAGELFF.

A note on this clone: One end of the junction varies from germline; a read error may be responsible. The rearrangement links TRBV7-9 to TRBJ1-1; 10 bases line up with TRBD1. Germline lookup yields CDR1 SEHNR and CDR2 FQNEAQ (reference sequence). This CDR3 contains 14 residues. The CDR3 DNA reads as TGTTCCAGCAGTCGACAGGGGGCGCCCACTGAAGCTTTCTTT. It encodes CSSSRQGAPTEAFF.

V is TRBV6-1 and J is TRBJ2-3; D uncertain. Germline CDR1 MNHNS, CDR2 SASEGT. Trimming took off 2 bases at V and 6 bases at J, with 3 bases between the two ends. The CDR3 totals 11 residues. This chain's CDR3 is CASSERDTQYF. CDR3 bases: TGTGCCAGCAGTGAACGGGATACGCAGTATTTT.

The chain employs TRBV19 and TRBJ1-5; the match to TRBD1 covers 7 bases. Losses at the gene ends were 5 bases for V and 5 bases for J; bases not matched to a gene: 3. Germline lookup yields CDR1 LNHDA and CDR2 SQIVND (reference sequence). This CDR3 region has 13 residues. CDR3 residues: CASSYDRDQPQHF. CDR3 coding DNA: TGTGCCAGTAGTTACGACAGGGATCAGCCCCAGCATTTT.

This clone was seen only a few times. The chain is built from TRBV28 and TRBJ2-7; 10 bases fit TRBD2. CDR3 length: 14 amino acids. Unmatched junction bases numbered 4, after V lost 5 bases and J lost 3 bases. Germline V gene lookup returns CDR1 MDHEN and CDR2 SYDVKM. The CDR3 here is CASSRLAGSYEQYF. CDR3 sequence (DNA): TGTGCCAGCAGTCGACTAGCGGGTAGCTACGAGCAGTACTTC.

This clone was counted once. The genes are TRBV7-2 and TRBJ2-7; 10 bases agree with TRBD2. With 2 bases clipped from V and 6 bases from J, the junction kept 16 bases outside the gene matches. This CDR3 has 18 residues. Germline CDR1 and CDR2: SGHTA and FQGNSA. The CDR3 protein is CASSLPLTGPGLASEQYF. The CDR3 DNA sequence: TGTGCCAGCAGCTTACCCCTCACAGGTCCGGGACTAGCGAGCGAGCAGTACTTC. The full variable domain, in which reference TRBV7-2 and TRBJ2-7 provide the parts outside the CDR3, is GAGVSQSPSNKVTEKGKDVELRCDPISGHTALYWYRQSLGQGLEFLIYFQGNSAPDKSGLPSDRFSAERTGGSVSTLTIQRTQQEDSAVYLCASSLPLTGPGLASEQYFGPGTRLTVT.

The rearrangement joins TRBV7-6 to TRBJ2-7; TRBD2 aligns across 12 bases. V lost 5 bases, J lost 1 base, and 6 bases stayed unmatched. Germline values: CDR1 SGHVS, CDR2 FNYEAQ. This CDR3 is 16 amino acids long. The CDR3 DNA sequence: TGTGCCAGCAGCCAGGGACTAGCGGGTTTGTCCTACGAGCAGTACTTC. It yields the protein CASSQGLAGLSYEQYF.

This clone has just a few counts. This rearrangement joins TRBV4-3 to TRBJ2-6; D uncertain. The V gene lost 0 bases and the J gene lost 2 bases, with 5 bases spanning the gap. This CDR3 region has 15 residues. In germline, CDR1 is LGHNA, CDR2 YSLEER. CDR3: CASSQDLPGANVLTF. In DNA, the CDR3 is TGCGCCAGCAGCCAAGATCTCCCTGGGGCCAACGTCCTGACTTTC.

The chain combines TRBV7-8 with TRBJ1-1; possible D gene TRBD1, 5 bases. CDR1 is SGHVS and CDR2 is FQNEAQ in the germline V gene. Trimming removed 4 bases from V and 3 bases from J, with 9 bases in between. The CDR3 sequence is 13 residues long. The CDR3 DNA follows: TGTGCCAGCAGCTGGGGCGAGCACACTGAAGCTTTCTTT. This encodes CASSWGEHTEAFF. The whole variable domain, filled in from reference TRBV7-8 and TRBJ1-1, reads GAGVSQSPRYKVAKRGQDVALRCDPISGHVSLFWYQQALGQGPEFLTYFQNEAQLDKSGLPSDRFFAERPEGSVSTLKIQRTQQEDSAVYLCASSWGEHTEAFFGQGTRLTVV.

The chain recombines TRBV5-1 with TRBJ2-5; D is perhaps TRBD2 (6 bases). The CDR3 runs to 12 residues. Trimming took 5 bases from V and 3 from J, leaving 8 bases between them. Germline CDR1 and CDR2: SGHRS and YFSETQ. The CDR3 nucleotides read TGCGCCAGCAGTTCGGGGGAAGAGACCCAGTACTTC. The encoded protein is CASSSGEETQYF.

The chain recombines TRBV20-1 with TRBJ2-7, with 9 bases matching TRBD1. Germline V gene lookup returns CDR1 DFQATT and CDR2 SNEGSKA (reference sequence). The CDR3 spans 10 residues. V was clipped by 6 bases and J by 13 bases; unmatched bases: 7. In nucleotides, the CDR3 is TGCAGTGCGAAAAGGACAGGGGTTTACTTC. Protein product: CSAKRTGVYF.

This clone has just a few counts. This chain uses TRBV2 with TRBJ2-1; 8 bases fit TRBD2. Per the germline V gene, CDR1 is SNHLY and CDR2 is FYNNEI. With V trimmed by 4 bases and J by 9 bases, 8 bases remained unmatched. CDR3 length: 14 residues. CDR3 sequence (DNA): TGTGCCAGCAGTGGTGCCGCGGGGGGTGGTGAGCAGTTCTTC. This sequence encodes CASSGAAGGGEQFF.

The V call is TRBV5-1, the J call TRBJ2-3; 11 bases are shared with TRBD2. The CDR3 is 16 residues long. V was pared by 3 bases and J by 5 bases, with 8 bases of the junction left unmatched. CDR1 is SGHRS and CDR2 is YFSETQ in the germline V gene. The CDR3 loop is CASSSNGLAGLDTQYF. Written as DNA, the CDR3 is TGCGCCAGCAGCTCAAACGGACTAGCGGGTTTAGATACGCAGTATTTT.

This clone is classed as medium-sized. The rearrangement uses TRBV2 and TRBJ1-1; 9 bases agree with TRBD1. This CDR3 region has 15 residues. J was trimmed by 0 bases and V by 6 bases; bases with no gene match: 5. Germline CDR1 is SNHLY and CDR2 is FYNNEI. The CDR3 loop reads CASSTGGPLNTEAFF. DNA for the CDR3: TGTGCCAGCAGCACAGGGGGCCCCTTGAACACTGAAGCTTTCTTT.

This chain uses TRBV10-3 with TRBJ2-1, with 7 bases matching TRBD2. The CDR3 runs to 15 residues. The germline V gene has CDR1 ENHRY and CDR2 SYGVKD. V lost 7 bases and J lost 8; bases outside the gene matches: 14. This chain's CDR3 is CAIKGSRGMVDEQFF. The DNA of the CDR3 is TGTGCCATCAAAGGGTCGCGGGGGATGGTCGATGAGCAGTTCTTC.

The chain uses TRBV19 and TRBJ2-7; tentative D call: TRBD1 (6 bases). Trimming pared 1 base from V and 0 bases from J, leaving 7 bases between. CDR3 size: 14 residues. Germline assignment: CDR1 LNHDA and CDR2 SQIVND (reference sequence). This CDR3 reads CASSIGQASYEQYF. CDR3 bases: TGTGCCAGTAGTATAGGACAGGCCTCCTACGAGCAGTACTTC. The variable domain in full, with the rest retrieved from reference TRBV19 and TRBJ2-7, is DGGITQSPKYLFRKEGQNVTLSCEQNLNHDAMYWYRQDPGQGLRLIYYSQIVNDFQKGDIAEGYSVSREKKESFPLTVTSAQKNPTAFYLCASSIGQASYEQYFGPGTRLTVT.

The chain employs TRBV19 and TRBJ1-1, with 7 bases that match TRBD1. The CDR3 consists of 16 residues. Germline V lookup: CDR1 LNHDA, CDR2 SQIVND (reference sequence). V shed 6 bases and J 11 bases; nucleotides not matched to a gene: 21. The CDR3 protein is CASSPGGRQGDGSAFF. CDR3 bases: TGTGCCAGTAGCCCCGGAGGTCGACAGGGTGATGGGTCGGCTTTCTTT.

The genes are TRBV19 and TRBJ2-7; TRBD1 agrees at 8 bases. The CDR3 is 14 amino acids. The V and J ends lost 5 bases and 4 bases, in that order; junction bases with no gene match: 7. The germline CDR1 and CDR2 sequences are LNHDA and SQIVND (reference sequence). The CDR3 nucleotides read TGTGCCAGTAGTCCGTGGACAGGGTCTTACGAGCAGTACTTC. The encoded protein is CASSPWTGSYEQYF.

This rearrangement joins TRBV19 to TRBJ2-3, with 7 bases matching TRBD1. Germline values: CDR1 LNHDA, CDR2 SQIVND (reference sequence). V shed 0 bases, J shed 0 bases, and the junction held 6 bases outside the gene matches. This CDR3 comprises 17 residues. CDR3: CASSIDLQDRSTDTQYF. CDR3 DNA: TGTGCCAGTAGTATAGATCTGCAGGACAGGAGCACAGATACGCAGTATTTT.

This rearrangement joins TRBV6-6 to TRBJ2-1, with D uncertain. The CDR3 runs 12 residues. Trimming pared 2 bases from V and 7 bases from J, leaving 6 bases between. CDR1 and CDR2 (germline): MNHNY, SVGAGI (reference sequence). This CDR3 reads CASSYRQNEQFF. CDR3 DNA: TGTGCCAGCAGTTACCGTCAGAATGAGCAGTTCTTC.

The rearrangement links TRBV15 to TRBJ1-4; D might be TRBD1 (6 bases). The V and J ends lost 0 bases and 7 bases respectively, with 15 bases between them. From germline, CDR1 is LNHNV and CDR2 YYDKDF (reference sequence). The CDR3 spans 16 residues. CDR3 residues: CATSRDAGAEGEKLFF. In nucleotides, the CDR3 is TGTGCCACCAGCAGAGACGCGGGGGCGGAGGGTGAAAAACTGTTTTTT.

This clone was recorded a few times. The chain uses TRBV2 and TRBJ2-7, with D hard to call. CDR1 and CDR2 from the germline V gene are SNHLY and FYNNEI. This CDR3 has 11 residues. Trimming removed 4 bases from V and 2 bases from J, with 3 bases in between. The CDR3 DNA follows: TGTGCCAGCAGTGGTACCTACGAGCAGTACTTC. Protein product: CASSGTYEQYF.

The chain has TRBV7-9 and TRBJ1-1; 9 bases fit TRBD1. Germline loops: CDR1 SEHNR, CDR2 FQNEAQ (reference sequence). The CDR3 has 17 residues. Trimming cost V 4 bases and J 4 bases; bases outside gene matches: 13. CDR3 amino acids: CASSSNYQDRGFTEAFF. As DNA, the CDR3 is TGTGCCAGCAGCTCAAATTACCAAGACAGGGGGTTCACTGAAGCTTTCTTT.

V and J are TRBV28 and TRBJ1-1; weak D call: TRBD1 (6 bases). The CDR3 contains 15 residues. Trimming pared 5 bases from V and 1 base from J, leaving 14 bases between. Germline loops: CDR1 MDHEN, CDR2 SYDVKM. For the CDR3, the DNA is TGTGCCAGCAGTAATGCGGGGGCAGGGAACACTGAAGCTTTCTTT. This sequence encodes CASSNAGAGNTEAFF.

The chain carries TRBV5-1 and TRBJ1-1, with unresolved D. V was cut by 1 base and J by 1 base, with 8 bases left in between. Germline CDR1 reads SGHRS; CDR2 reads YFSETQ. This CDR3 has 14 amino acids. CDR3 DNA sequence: TGCGCCAGCAGCTTGATAGCCGGGAACACTGAAGCTTTCTTT. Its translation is CASSLIAGNTEAFF.

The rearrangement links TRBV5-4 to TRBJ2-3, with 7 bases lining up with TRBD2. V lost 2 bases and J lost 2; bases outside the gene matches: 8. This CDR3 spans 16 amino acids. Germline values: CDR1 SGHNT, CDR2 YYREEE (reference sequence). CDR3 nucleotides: TGTGCCAGCAGCTTCCTAGCGGAACCACTCACAGATACGCAGTATTTT. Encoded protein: CASSFLAEPLTDTQYF.

The CDR3 nucleotides are TGTGCCAGCAGTCCCTGGGACGGACAGTACGAGCAGTACTTC. This translates into CASSPWDGQYEQYF. The chain uses TRBV6-6 and TRBJ2-7; D perhaps matches TRBD1 (6 bases). The CDR3 sequence is 14 residues long. V lost 5 bases to trimming and J lost 4 bases, with 15 bases between them. CDR1 and CDR2 from the germline V gene are MNHNY and SVGAGI (reference sequence).

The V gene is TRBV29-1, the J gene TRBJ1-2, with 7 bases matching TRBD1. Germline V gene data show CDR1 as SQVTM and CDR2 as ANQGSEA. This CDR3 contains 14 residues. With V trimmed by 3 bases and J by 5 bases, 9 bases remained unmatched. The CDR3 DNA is TGCAGCGTTGAGGAATCAGGGGGTTCTTATGGCTACACCTTC. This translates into CSVEESGGSYGYTF.